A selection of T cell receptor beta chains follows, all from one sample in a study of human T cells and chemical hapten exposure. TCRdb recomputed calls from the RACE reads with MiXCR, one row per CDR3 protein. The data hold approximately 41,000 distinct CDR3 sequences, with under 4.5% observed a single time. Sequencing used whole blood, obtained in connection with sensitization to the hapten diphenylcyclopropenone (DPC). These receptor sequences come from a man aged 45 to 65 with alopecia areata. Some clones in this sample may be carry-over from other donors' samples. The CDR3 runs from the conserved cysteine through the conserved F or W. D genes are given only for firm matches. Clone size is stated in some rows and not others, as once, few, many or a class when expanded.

TGTGCCAGCAGTGGAACAGGGAGAGGACAGCCCCAGCATTTT | CASSGTGRGQPQHF | TRBV6-1 | NA | TRBJ1-5 | NA
TGTGCCAGCAGTTTAGCGGGGCTAGCCAGCAGGGAGCAGTTCTTC | CASSLAGLASREQFF | TRBV27 | NA | TRBJ2-1 | many
TGTGCCAGCAGTTCCGGACTGGAAGAGACCCAGTACTTC | CASSSGLEETQYF | TRBV12-3/TRBV12-4 | NA | TRBJ2-5 | many
TGTGCCAGCAGTCAGGGACTAGCGGTAGCCGAGCAGTACTTC | CASSQGLAVAEQYF | TRBV6-5 | TRBD2 | TRBJ2-7 | many
TGTGCCGGAACAGGGAATGAGGGCTACACCTTC | CAGTGNEGYTF | TRBV7-9 | NA | TRBJ1-2 | many
TGTGCCAGCAGCTCGACAGGTGCCTACACTGAAGCTTTCTTT | CASSSTGAYTEAFF | TRBV5-4 | NA | TRBJ1-1 | many
TGTGCCAGCAGCTTAGGGGGGGCCACAGATACGCAGTATTTT | CASSLGGATDTQYF | TRBV7-7 | NA | TRBJ2-3 | many
TGTGCCAGTAGTGGACAGGGGAAAGAGACCCAGTACTTC | CASSGQGKETQYF | TRBV19 | TRBD1 | TRBJ2-5 | NA
TGTGCCAGCAGCTTGTCGGCACCGGTCACCTACGAGCAGTACTTC | CASSLSAPVTYEQYF | TRBV5-5 | NA | TRBJ2-7 | many
TGTGCCAGCAGCTCAAGCGGGGGGGTGGCAGATACGCAGTATTTT | CASSSSGGVADTQYF | TRBV11-2 | TRBD2 | TRBJ2-3 | many
TGCGCCAGCAGCTCGTCGGGAGCTAGGGGGTACGAGCAGTACTTC | CASSSSGARGYEQYF | TRBV5-1 | NA | TRBJ2-7 | many
TGTGCCAGCAGTTTCGGACAGGGGGCCGGGGAGCTGTTTTTT | CASSFGQGAGELFF | TRBV6-2/TRBV6-3 | TRBD1 | TRBJ2-2 | many
TGTGCCAGCAGCCAGCGGGAGCCGGCCAACACCGGGGAGCTGTTTTTT | CASSQREPANTGELFF | TRBV6-6 | TRBD2 | TRBJ2-2 | many
TGCGCCAGCAGCCAAGTGGGCGCCTCAGAGACCCAGTACTTC | CASSQVGASETQYF | TRBV4-1 | NA | TRBJ2-5 | few
TGTGCCAGCACTTCCCAAGAGACCCAGTACTTC | CASTSQETQYF | TRBV6-6 | NA | TRBJ2-5 | many
TGTGCCAGCAGCCAAGATGGGGGGCAAGGCCAGCCCCAGCATTTT | CASSQDGGQGQPQHF | TRBV4-2 | NA | TRBJ1-5 | few
TGCGCCAGCAGCTTGGACCCATGGACGGATCGTTCACCCCTCCACTTT | CASSLDPWTDRSPLHF | TRBV5-1 | NA | TRBJ1-6 | NA
TGTGCCAGCAGTTACGATCTAGCGGGCACAGATACGCAGTATTTT | CASSYDLAGTDTQYF | TRBV6-2/TRBV6-3 | TRBD2 | TRBJ2-3 | many
TGTGCCAGCAGTCCGGACAGATGGAGGGAAGCTTTCTTT | CASSPDRWREAFF | TRBV12-3/TRBV12-4 | NA | TRBJ1-1 | many
TGCGCCAGCAGACCTGACGGCTTCACAGATACGCAGTATTTT | CASRPDGFTDTQYF | TRBV5-1 | NA | TRBJ2-3 | many
TGTGCCAGCAGTGAACAGGCCGTATTCTATGGCTACACCTTC | CASSEQAVFYGYTF | TRBV6-1 | NA | TRBJ1-2 | many
TGTGCCAGCAGTCCAGGCCGGACAGGCGCGGGCTACACCTTC | CASSPGRTGAGYTF | TRBV12-3/TRBV12-4 | TRBD1 | TRBJ1-2 | few
TGTGCCAGCATTCCGGGGACTCAGGCAGACGGCTATGGCTACACCTTC | CASIPGTQADGYGYTF | TRBV12-3/TRBV12-4 | NA | TRBJ1-2 | few
TGTGCCAGCAGCCCCGGGGGACATCGGGGACGAGGGGGGGCTACCTACAATGAGCAGTTCTTC | CASSPGGHRGRGGATYNEQFF | TRBV7-8 | NA | TRBJ2-1 | many
TGCAGCGCATGGGAGGGGTATAGCAATCAGCCCCAGCATTTT | CSAWEGYSNQPQHF | TRBV29-1 | NA | TRBJ1-5 | many
TGCGCCAGCAGCCAAGGCGGACAGGGCTACGAGCAGTACTTC | CASSQGGQGYEQYF | TRBV4-1 | TRBD1 | TRBJ2-7 | many